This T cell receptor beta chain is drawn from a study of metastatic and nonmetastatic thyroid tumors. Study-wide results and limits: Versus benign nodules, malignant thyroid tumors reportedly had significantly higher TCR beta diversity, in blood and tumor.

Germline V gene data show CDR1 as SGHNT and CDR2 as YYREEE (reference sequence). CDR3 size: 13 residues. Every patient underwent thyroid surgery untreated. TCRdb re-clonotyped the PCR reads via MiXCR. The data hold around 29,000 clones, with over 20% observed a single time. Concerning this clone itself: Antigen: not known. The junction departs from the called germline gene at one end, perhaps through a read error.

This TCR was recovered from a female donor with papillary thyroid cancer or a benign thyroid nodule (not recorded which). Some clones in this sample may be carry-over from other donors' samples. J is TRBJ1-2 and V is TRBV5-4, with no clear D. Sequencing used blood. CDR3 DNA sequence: TGCGCCAGCAGCTTGGAGCAGGTTCATGGCTACACCTTC. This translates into CASSLEQVHGYTF.